The 30 T cell receptor beta chains given below trace back to one sample, sequenced in a study of blood T cell repertoires in COVID-19. This table comes from immunoSEQ multiplex PCR, and its TCRdb copy is limited to in-frame clones, with some not included. The table includes tens of thousands of clones, about 82% detected once. The sample consisted of PBMCs or T cells enriched from blood (not recorded which). The receptors stem from a woman in her forties with acute COVID-19.

The chain has TRBV27 and TRBJ2-1, with 12 bases matching TRBD2. Per germline, CDR1 MNHEY and CDR2 SMNVEV (reference sequence). The J segment lost 6 bases and the V segment lost 9 bases, leaving 12 bases of the junction unmatched. The CDR3 length is 16 residues. This chain's CDR3 is CASSRIGTSGRNEQFF. The CDR3 region has the DNA TGTGCCAGTTCGAGAATAGGGACTAGCGGGCGCAATGAGCAGTTCTTC.

The gene calls are TRBV5-1 and TRBJ1-3, with TRBD1 matching 7 bases. The CDR3 has 16 residues. CDR1 is SGHRS, CDR2 YFSETQ, per germline. The junction had 10 bases not matched to a gene; V was cut back by 5 bases and J by 2 bases. CDR3 DNA sequence: TGCGCCAGCAGACAACAATACAGGGGAGCTGGAAACACCATATATTTT. Protein: CASRQQYRGAGNTIYF.

The chain employs TRBV5-1 and TRBJ1-1; weak D call: TRBD1 (5 bases). With 0 bases removed from V and 7 bases from J, the gap between germline ends came to 13 bases. Germline-derived CDR1 and CDR2 are SGHRS and YFSETQ. This CDR3 has 14 residues. CDR3 loop: CASSLAPGWSEAFF. The CDR3 nucleotides read TGCGCCAGCAGCTTGGCCCCAGGGTGGAGTGAAGCTTTCTTT.

The V and J genes are TRBV18 and TRBJ2-2, with D maybe TRBD1 (5 bases). Germline lookup yields CDR1 KGHSH and CDR2 LQKENI. CDR3 length: 17 amino acids. V was trimmed by 1 base and J by 4 bases, leaving 16 bases between them. This chain's CDR3 is CASSPLPGPQGTGELFF. CDR3 nucleotides: TGTGCCAGCTCACCACTTCCAGGCCCCCAGGGCACCGGGGAGCTGTTTTTT.

The chain links TRBV5-1 to TRBJ2-3; maybe TRBD1 (6 bases). Between the trimmed V and J ends, which lost 0 bases and 3 bases, there was a span of 17 bases. This CDR3 is built from 17 residues. CDR1 is SGHRS and CDR2 is YFSETQ in the germline V gene. In nucleotides, the CDR3 is TGCGCCAGCAGCTTGGAATTATCCAGGGGCGGGACAGATACGCAGTATTTT. It specifies CASSLELSRGGTDTQYF.

The rearrangement links TRBV3-1 (or the pseudogene TRBV3-2) to TRBJ2-1; 9 positions agree with TRBD2. The V and J ends lost 7 bases and 6 bases, in that order; junction bases with no gene match: 16. The CDR3 has 17 residues. Per germline, CDR1 LGHDT and CDR2 YNNKEL (reference sequence). For the CDR3, the DNA is TGTGCCAGCACCACCGTCCTAAGCGGGGGGCCGGTCAATGAGCAGTTCTTC. The encoded protein is CASTTVLSGGPVNEQFF.

The chain is built from TRBV14 and TRBJ1-4; the match to TRBD1 covers 9 bases. The CDR3 has 17 amino acids. From germline, CDR1 is SGHDN and CDR2 FVKESK. The V and J ends lost 2 bases and 5 bases, in that order; junction bases with no gene match: 9. The CDR3 region is CASSQRQGVSSNEKLFF. As DNA, the CDR3 is TGTGCCAGCAGCCAAAGACAGGGGGTGTCTTCAAATGAAAAACTGTTTTTT.

The rearrangement uses TRBV28 and TRBJ2-1; 10 bases map to TRBD1. The V segment lost 5 bases and the J segment 4 bases; nucleotides outside the gene matches: 8. The CDR3 has 16 amino acids. In germline, CDR1 is MDHEN, CDR2 SYDVKM. CDR3 protein: CASSQRTGGRYNEQFF. Written as DNA, the CDR3 is TGTGCCAGCAGTCAACGGACAGGGGGAAGGTACAATGAGCAGTTCTTC.

This clone has only one observation. For the CDR3, the DNA is TGTGCCAGTAAGCGGGGCGCGGGACGAGAGAACACTGAAGCTTTCTTT. Protein: CASKRGAGRENTEAFF. This rearrangement joins TRBV19 to TRBJ1-1; tentatively, D is TRBD1 (5 bases). V was pared by 7 bases and J by 1 base, with 19 bases between. The CDR3 contains 16 residues. Germline loops: CDR1 LNHDA, CDR2 SQIVND (reference sequence).

The chain links TRBV28 to TRBJ2-5, with 10 positions matching TRBD2. The CDR3 is 20 amino acids. The V and J ends lost 5 bases and 4 bases, in that order; junction bases with no gene match: 22. Germline CDR1 and CDR2: MDHEN and SYDVKM. CDR3 protein: CASSLLDQREGLGLGETQYF. The CDR3 DNA reads as TGTGCCAGCAGTCTCCTCGATCAGCGGGAGGGCCTAGGCTTAGGAGAGACCCAGTACTTC.

The chain uses TRBV5-4 and TRBJ1-6; no reliable D call. This CDR3 has 16 amino acids. Trimming pared 4 bases from V and 0 bases from J, leaving 11 bases between. The germline V gene encodes CDR1 SGHNT and CDR2 YYREEE (reference sequence). CDR3 DNA: TGTGCCAGCAGCCCAATGCGGAGCTCCTATAATTCACCCCTCCACTTT. It encodes CASSPMRSSYNSPLHF.

The chain is built from TRBV6-5 and TRBJ2-1; 7 bases line up with TRBD1. The CDR3 has 14 amino acids. J gave up 6 bases and V 2 bases, and 4 bases lay outside the gene matches. Germline loops: CDR1 MNHEY, CDR2 SVGAGI. This CDR3 is CASSYRGLINEQFF. CDR3 sequence (DNA): TGTGCCAGCAGTTACAGGGGGCTAATCAATGAGCAGTTCTTC.

This clone came up once. The chain couples TRBV28 to TRBJ1-1; the match to TRBD1 covers 7 bases. V was clipped by 5 bases and J by 2 bases; unmatched bases: 11. Per germline, CDR1 MDHEN and CDR2 SYDVKM. The CDR3 spans 16 residues. CDR3 residues: CASSLLTGIYNTEAFF. The CDR3 DNA is TGTGCCAGCAGTCTACTGACAGGGATCTATAACACTGAAGCTTTCTTT.

Of note for this clone: Other DNA variants within this sample encode the same CDR3. The chain joins TRBV6-1 to TRBJ1-2; possible D gene TRBD1, 5 bases. This CDR3 region has 13 residues. Germline CDR1 and CDR2: MNHNS and SASEGT. Trimming shortened V by 2 bases and J by 8 bases, and 12 bases separated the two germline ends. CDR3 region: CASSESQGSGYTF. The CDR3 coding sequence is TGTGCCAGCAGTGAAAGTCAGGGCAGCGGCTACACCTTC.

This chain links TRBV5-6 with TRBJ2-1; D gene unclear. The V gene lost 1 base and the J gene lost 6 bases, with 8 bases spanning the gap. This CDR3 is built from 13 residues. The germline gives CDR1 SGHDT, CDR2 YYEEEE. The chain's CDR3 is CASSLSDINEQFF. The CDR3 nucleotides are TGTGCCAGCAGCTTGTCCGACATCAATGAGCAGTTCTTC.

This chain joins TRBV27 and TRBJ2-6; 8 bases align to TRBD1. V trimming: 3 bases; J trimming: 0 bases; junction bases outside the gene matches: 4. Per the germline V gene, CDR1 is MNHEY and CDR2 is SMNVEV (reference sequence). The CDR3 has 17 amino acids. The CDR3 loop is CASSFRGLLSGANVLTF. The CDR3 DNA reads as TGTGCCAGCAGTTTCAGGGGGCTCCTCTCTGGGGCCAACGTCCTGACTTTC. The full variable domain, with the rest looked up from reference TRBV27 and TRBJ2-6, is EAQVTQNPRYLITVTGKKLTVTCSQNMNHEYMSWYRQDPGLGLRQIYYSMNVEVTDKGDVPEGYKVSRKEKRNFPLILESPSPNQTSLYFCASSFRGLLSGANVLTFGAGSRLTVL.

The chain links TRBV27 to TRBJ1-1, with 9 nucleotides matching TRBD1. V dropped 7 bases and J dropped 7; count of bases not matched to a gene: 10. The CDR3 extends over 14 amino acids. Germline V gene lookup returns CDR1 MNHEY and CDR2 SMNVEV (reference sequence). CDR3 bases: TGTGCCAGCAACCTACAGGGGGCGTCTAATGAAGCTTTCTTT. Amino acids: CASNLQGASNEAFF.

V gene TRBV6-4 combines with J gene TRBJ1-2; D is unclear. The ends were cut back, 6 bases at V and 11 bases at J, with 19 bases in the middle. The germline V gene has CDR1 MRHNA and CDR2 SNTAGT. The CDR3 is 13 amino acids. This CDR3 is CASRSNQQTGYTF. The CDR3 DNA is TGTGCCAGCAGATCGAACCAACAGACCGGATACACCTTC.

The V and J genes are TRBV19 and TRBJ2-1; a weak D match, TRBD1 (6 bases). Germline V lookup: CDR1 LNHDA, CDR2 SQIVND (reference sequence). With 6 bases removed from V and 3 bases from J, the gap between germline ends came to 15 bases. The CDR3 contains 15 residues. The CDR3: CASRLDRQVYNEQFF. Here the CDR3 DNA reads TGTGCCAGTAGATTAGACAGGCAGGTCTACAATGAGCAGTTCTTC.

The V gene is TRBV19, the J gene TRBJ1-5; no reliable D call. The V end was cut by 7 bases, the J end by 9 bases, with 19 bases between. Germline assignment: CDR1 LNHDA and CDR2 SQIVND (reference sequence). This CDR3 spans 14 amino acids. The CDR3 sequence: CASKVSGFRGPQHF. CDR3 coding DNA: TGTGCCAGTAAGGTGTCAGGATTCCGTGGGCCCCAGCATTTT.

About this clone: Other DNA sequences of this sample code for an identical CDR3. The rearrangement joins TRBV6-1 to TRBJ1-3, with 8 bases matching TRBD1. Germline loops: CDR1 MNHNS, CDR2 SASEGT. The CDR3 contains 16 residues. The ends lost 2 bases at V and 4 bases at J; junction bases unmatched: 7. The CDR3 bases are TGTGCCAGCAGTGAATCACCAGGGGGCTCAGGAAACACCATATATTTT. Protein: CASSESPGGSGNTIYF.

In this sample, this clone turned up once. The chain employs TRBV14 and TRBJ2-5; 8 nucleotides agree with TRBD1. Germline loops: CDR1 SGHDN, CDR2 FVKESK. CDR3 size: 15 residues. The J segment lost 5 bases and the V segment lost 1 base, leaving 6 bases of the junction unmatched. Here the CDR3 reads CASSQAAGGGETQYF. CDR3 nucleotide sequence: TGTGCCAGCAGCCAAGCAGCAGGGGGCGGGGAGACCCAGTACTTC.

The DNA of the CDR3 is TGTGCCAGCAGTTACCTGGGAGGGCGGGACGGAGAGACCCAGTACTTC. This translates into CASSYLGGRDGETQYF. The chain is built from TRBV6-5 and TRBJ2-5, with 7 bases that match TRBD2. Germline lookup yields CDR1 MNHEY and CDR2 SVGAGI. There are 16 residues in the CDR3. V was pared by 2 bases and J by 4 bases, with 10 bases of the junction left unmatched.

The V and J genes are TRBV11-2 and TRBJ2-1, with 7 bases aligning to TRBD1. The CDR3 runs 13 residues. The germline V gene has CDR1 SGHAT and CDR2 FQNNGV. Losses at the gene ends were 3 bases for V and 9 bases for J; bases not matched to a gene: 5. DNA for the CDR3: TGTGCCAGCAGCTTTGACAGGGTCACTGAGCAGTTCTTC. Its translation: CASSFDRVTEQFF.

This clone showed up many times. This CDR3 is also generated by other DNA sequences in the sample. The chain couples TRBV27 to TRBJ2-1, with TRBD2 identical over 7 bases. This CDR3 region has 14 residues. With V trimmed by 3 bases and J by 4 bases, 3 bases remained unmatched. The germline V gene encodes CDR1 MNHEY and CDR2 SMNVEV (reference sequence). The CDR3 is CASSFPGGYNEQFF. The CDR3 DNA reads TGTGCCAGCAGTTTCCCGGGGGGTTACAATGAGCAGTTCTTC.

The CDR3 nucleotides read TGTGCCAGCAGTCGGACTCGAGATGAGCAGTTCTTC. It translates to CASSRTRDEQFF. This chain connects TRBV12-3 or TRBV12-4 to TRBJ2-1, with TRBD2 as a possible D gene (5 bases). V lost 5 bases, J lost 8 bases, and 10 bases lay in between. This CDR3 is built from 12 residues.

The chain recombines TRBV28 with TRBJ2-7, with TRBD1 identical over 8 bases. This CDR3 has 14 residues. Germline CDR1 MDHEN, CDR2 SYDVKM. The ends lost 5 bases at V and 3 bases at J; junction bases unmatched: 6. CDR3 in amino acids: CASSPGGAIYEQYF. DNA of the CDR3: TGTGCCAGCAGTCCAGGGGGCGCGATCTACGAGCAGTACTTC.

V gene TRBV19 combines with J gene TRBJ1-2, with D perhaps TRBD1 (6 bases). Trimming pared 7 bases from V and 3 bases from J, leaving 9 bases between. This CDR3 region has 12 residues. Germline CDR1 is LNHDA and CDR2 is SQIVND (reference sequence). CDR3 amino acids: CASIAGDYGYTF. DNA of the CDR3: TGTGCCAGTATTGCAGGGGACTATGGCTACACCTTC.

The sample holds one count of this clone. The chain is built from TRBV3-1 (or the pseudogene TRBV3-2) and TRBJ2-1, with 9 positions matching TRBD2. The CDR3 sequence is 16 residues long. The germline gives CDR1 LGHDT, CDR2 YNNKEL (reference sequence). V lost 4 bases and J lost 4; bases outside the gene matches: 8. CDR3 bases: TGTGCCAGCAGCCCAGCGGGAGGAGTCCGGTACAATGAGCAGTTCTTC. This gives the protein CASSPAGGVRYNEQFF.

This clone occurred once. The V call is TRBV27, the J call TRBJ2-2; D possibly corresponds to TRBD1 (5 bases). Trimming stripped 8 bases from V and 0 bases from J, with 10 bases between. Germline V gene lookup returns CDR1 MNHEY and CDR2 SMNVEV (reference sequence). The CDR3 runs 14 residues. CDR3: CASAGRSNTGELFF. The DNA for the CDR3 is TGTGCCAGCGCAGGGCGGTCGAACACCGGGGAGCTGTTTTTT.